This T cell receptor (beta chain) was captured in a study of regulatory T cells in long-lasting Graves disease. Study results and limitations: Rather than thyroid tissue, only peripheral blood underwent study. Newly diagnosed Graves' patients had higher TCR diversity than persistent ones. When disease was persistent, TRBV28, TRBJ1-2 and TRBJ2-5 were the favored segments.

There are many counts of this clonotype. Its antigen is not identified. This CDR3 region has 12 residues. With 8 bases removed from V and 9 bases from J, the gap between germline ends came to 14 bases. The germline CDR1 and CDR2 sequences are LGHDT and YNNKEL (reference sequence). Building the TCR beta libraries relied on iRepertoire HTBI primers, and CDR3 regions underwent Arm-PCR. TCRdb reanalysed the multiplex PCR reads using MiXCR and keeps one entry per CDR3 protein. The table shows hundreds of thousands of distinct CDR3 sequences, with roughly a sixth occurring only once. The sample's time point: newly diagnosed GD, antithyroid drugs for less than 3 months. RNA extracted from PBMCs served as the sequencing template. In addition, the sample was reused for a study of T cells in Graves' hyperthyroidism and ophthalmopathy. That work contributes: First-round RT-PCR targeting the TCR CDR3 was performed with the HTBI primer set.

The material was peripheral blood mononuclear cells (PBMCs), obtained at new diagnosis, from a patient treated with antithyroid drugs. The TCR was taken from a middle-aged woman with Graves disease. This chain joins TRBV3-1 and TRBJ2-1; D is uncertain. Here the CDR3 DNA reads TGTGCCAGCTCCCGAAAGGCCGGTGAGCAGTTCTTC. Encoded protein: CASSRKAGEQFF.